A single sample gave rise to the 2 T cell receptor beta chains below, sequenced in a study of CD8+ T cells in alopecia areata. Markers used for sorting pooled cutaneous lymph node cells were CD4, CD8alpha, NKG2D, NKG2ACE and others. In each case, RNA was isolated and then reverse transcribed into cDNA as the sequencing template. Clones were read by immunoSEQ multiplex PCR, and TCRdb kept only the in-frame ones, dropping some. This record lists 200,000 to 300,000 clones, none seen once only, and the top ten clones contain roughly 1.2%. The specimen was CD4+ T cells sorted from a lymph node. Receptor source: a C3H/HeJ mouse with alopecia areata. The MHC haplotype recorded for the strain is H2-k.

This clone has more than one count but fewer than ten. The genes and germline here are from mouse. The read is 3 residues too short to cover the CDR3 end, so that end is filled in from the germline J gene. Other DNA sequences in this sample translate to the same CDR3. J is TRBJ1-6 and V is TRBV19; 7 bases are a match to TRBD1. TRBJ1-6 is assigned to the ORF class and has an uncertain function. Germline V lookup: CDR1 FNHDT, CDR2 SITEND (reference sequence). The CDR3 loop spans 15 amino acids. V shed 2 bases, J shed 3 bases, and the junction held 2 bases outside the gene matches. The CDR3 loop is CASSIRDSYNSPLYF. The part of the CDR3 DNA that was read is TGTGCCAGCAGTATCCGGGACAGCTATAATTCGCCC.

This clone was observed a few times. Mouse gene names apply. The read falls 4 residues short of the CDR3 end, and the missing part is taken from the germline J gene. This chain links TRBV19 with TRBJ1-1, with unresolved D. Germline V lookup: CDR1 FNHDT, CDR2 SITEND (reference sequence). The CDR3 runs 12 residues. CDR3 sequence: CASSIPRQEVFF. The CDR3 DNA, read in part, is TGTGCCAGCAGTATTCCTCGACAA.